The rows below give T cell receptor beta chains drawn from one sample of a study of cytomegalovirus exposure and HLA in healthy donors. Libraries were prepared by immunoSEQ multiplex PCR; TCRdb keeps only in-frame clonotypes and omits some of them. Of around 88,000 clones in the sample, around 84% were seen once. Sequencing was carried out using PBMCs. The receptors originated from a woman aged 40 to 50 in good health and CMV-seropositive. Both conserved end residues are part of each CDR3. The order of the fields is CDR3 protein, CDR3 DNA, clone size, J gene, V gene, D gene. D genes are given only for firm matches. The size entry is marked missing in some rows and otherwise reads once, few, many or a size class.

CDR3: CASSYLLNTEAFF; DNA: TGTGCCAGCAGTTACTTGTTAAACACTGAAGCTTTCTTT; size: -; J: TRBJ1-1; V: TRBV6-5; D: -
CDR3: CASSFGLAVGLQETQYF; DNA: TGTGCCAGCAGCTTTGGACTAGCGGTGGGGCTCCAAGAGACCCAGTACTTC; size: -; J: TRBJ2-5; V: TRBV5-4; D: TRBD2
CDR3: CASSGPNPNLASADTQYF; DNA: TGTGCCAGCAGTGGGCCCAACCCTAATCTAGCGTCGGCAGATACGCAGTATTTT; size: -; J: TRBJ2-3; V: TRBV6-1; D: -
CDR3: CASSLKGQGYYNEQFF; DNA: TGTGCCAGCAGCTTAAAGGGTCAGGGATACTACAATGAGCAGTTCTTC; size: -; J: TRBJ2-1; V: TRBV7-9; D: -
CDR3: CASSIIGGTGTSGREQFF; DNA: TGTGCCAGTAGTATAATAGGGGGGACCGGGACTAGCGGGAGGGAGCAGTTCTTC; size: -; J: TRBJ2-1; V: TRBV19; D: TRBD2
CDR3: CSGAKEDEQYF; DNA: TGCAGTGGCGCTAAGGAGGACGAGCAGTACTTC; size: -; J: TRBJ2-7; V: TRBV20-1; D: -
CDR3: CASSGRLAGVRDEQFF; DNA: TGTGCCAGCAGCGGGAGACTAGCGGGAGTAAGAGATGAGCAGTTCTTC; size: once; J: TRBJ2-1; V: TRBV2; D: TRBD2
CDR3: CASGTDWGEQFF; DNA: TGTGCCAGCGGGACAGATTGGGGTGAGCAGTTCTTC; size: -; J: TRBJ2-1; V: TRBV2; D: TRBD1
CDR3: CASSSLAGSTDTQYF; DNA: TGTGCCAGCAGCTCTTTAGCGGGAAGCACAGATACGCAGTATTTT; size: once; J: TRBJ2-3; V: TRBV5-4; D: TRBD2
CDR3: CASSIALAGSYEQYF; DNA: TGTGCCAGCAGTATCGCCCTAGCGGGGTCCTACGAGCAGTACTTC; size: -; J: TRBJ2-7; V: TRBV27; D: TRBD2
CDR3: CASSELTSGRNEQFF; DNA: TGTGCCAGCAGTGAATTAACTAGCGGGAGGAATGAGCAGTTCTTC; size: -; J: TRBJ2-1; V: TRBV2; D: TRBD2
CDR3: CASSNGLVGTQYF; DNA: TGTGCCAGCAGTAACGGACTAGTCGGGACCCAGTACTTC; size: -; J: TRBJ2-5; V: TRBV2; D: TRBD2
CDR3: CTSSRPKDRGPSYEQYF; DNA: TGCACCAGCAGTCGACCAAAAGACAGGGGGCCATCCTACGAGCAGTACTTC; size: -; J: TRBJ2-7; V: TRBV1; D: -
CDR3: CASSLSGRGDEQFF; DNA: TGTGCCAGCAGCCTTAGCGGGAGGGGCGATGAGCAGTTCTTC; size: -; J: TRBJ2-1; V: TRBV7-8; D: TRBD2
CDR3: CASSLAPGVRGQFF; DNA: TGTGCCAGCAGCTTAGCGCCCGGGGTTCGGGGGCAGTTCTTC; size: -; J: TRBJ2-1; V: TRBV7-9; D: -
CDR3: CASSEPQGAQYF; DNA: TGTGCCAGCAGTGAACCTCAGGGTGCGCAGTATTTT; size: once; J: TRBJ2-3; V: TRBV2; D: -
CDR3: CAAGTGGSNQPQHF; DNA: TGTGCCGCCGGGACAGGGGGCAGCAATCAGCCCCAGCATTTT; size: medium-sized; J: TRBJ1-5; V: TRBV28; D: TRBD1
CDR3: CASRTQGGGYTF; DNA: TGTGCCAGCAGGACGCAGGGGGGAGGCTACACCTTC; size: -; J: TRBJ1-2; V: TRBV6-1; D: TRBD1
CDR3: CASRGFRGVTGELFF; DNA: TGTGCCAGTAGAGGCTTCCGGGGGGTCACCGGGGAGCTGTTTTTT; size: -; J: TRBJ2-2; V: TRBV19; D: TRBD2
CDR3: CASSEGQGGGVDTQYF; DNA: TGTGCCAGCAGTGAAGGTCAAGGGGGCGGAGTAGATACGCAGTATTTT; size: -; J: TRBJ2-3; V: TRBV6-1; D: TRBD1
CDR3: CASNLSGSGGELFF; DNA: TGTGCCAGCAATCTCTCGGGATCGGGCGGGGAGCTGTTTTTT; size: -; J: TRBJ2-2; V: TRBV28; D: -
CDR3: CASSPGDRNQPQHF; DNA: TGTGCCAGCAGCCCCGGGGATCGCAATCAGCCCCAGCATTTT; size: -; J: TRBJ1-5; V: TRBV6-1; D: -
CDR3: CSVSGFSNEKLFF; DNA: TGCAGCGTCTCGGGATTCTCCAATGAAAAACTGTTTTTT; size: once; J: TRBJ1-4; V: TRBV29-1; D: -
CDR3: CASSILFNYGYTF; DNA: TGTGCCAGTAGTATCTTATTCAACTATGGCTACACCTTC; size: -; J: TRBJ1-2; V: TRBV19; D: -
CDR3: CASSGQGFIYGYTF; DNA: TGCGCCAGCAGTGGACAGGGGTTTATCTATGGCTACACCTTC; size: -; J: TRBJ1-2; V: TRBV10-2; D: TRBD1
CDR3: CATRAQGSHYGYTF; DNA: TGTGCCACCAGGGCCCAGGGGAGCCACTATGGCTACACCTTC; size: -; J: TRBJ1-2; V: TRBV15; D: -
CDR3: CASSQVKGPYEQYF; DNA: TGTGCCAGCAGCCAAGTCAAGGGGCCCTACGAGCAGTACTTC; size: -; J: TRBJ2-7; V: TRBV4-2; D: -
CDR3: CAWARQGNTEAFF; DNA: TGTGCCTGGGCAAGGCAGGGGAACACTGAAGCTTTCTTT; size: -; J: TRBJ1-1; V: TRBV30; D: -
CDR3: CSVGVQRGETQYF; DNA: TGCAGCGTTGGAGTCCAGCGTGGGGAGACCCAGTACTTC; size: -; J: TRBJ2-5; V: TRBV29-1; D: -
CDR3: CASSRLGMAGATDTQYF; DNA: TGCGCCAGCAGCCGCCTCGGAATGGCGGGAGCGACAGATACGCAGTATTTT; size: -; J: TRBJ2-3; V: TRBV5-1; D: TRBD2
CDR3: CASSNGQGATNYGYTF; DNA: TGTGCCAGCAGCAACGGACAGGGGGCGACCAACTATGGCTACACCTTC; size: -; J: TRBJ1-2; V: TRBV6-6; D: TRBD1
CDR3: CAWSGDRDQPQHF; DNA: TGTGCCTGGAGTGGGGACAGGGATCAGCCCCAGCATTTT; size: -; J: TRBJ1-5; V: TRBV30; D: TRBD1
CDR3: CSVEDGQRYEQYF; DNA: TGCAGCGTTGAAGATGGCCAGCGCTACGAGCAGTACTTC; size: -; J: TRBJ2-7; V: TRBV29-1; D: -
CDR3: CASKLKGGRFYEQYF; DNA: TGTGCCAGTAAACTCAAGGGAGGGCGGTTCTACGAGCAGTACTTC; size: -; J: TRBJ2-7; V: TRBV19; D: TRBD2
CDR3: CASSPTSGVVEQYF; DNA: TGTGCCAGCAGCCCGACTAGCGGGGTGGTAGAGCAGTACTTC; size: -; J: TRBJ2-7; V: TRBV2; D: TRBD2
CDR3: CASSLGGGGFEQYF; DNA: TGTGCCAGCAGCTTAGGAGGGGGAGGGTTCGAGCAGTACTTC; size: few; J: TRBJ2-7; V: TRBV13; D: -
CDR3: CASSLAGSYEQYF; DNA: TGTGCCAGCAGCTTAGCGGGGTCCTACGAGCAGTACTTC; size: -; J: TRBJ2-7; V: TRBV2; D: TRBD2
CDR3: CASSIPPAQGHSNQPQHF; DNA: TGTGCCAGTAGTATACCCCCAGCCCAGGGTCACAGCAATCAGCCCCAGCATTTT; size: -; J: TRBJ1-5; V: TRBV19; D: -
CDR3: CASSYSNRGGTEAFF; DNA: TGTGCCAGCAGTTACTCGAACAGGGGAGGCACTGAAGCTTTCTTT; size: -; J: TRBJ1-1; V: TRBV6-5; D: TRBD1
CDR3: CASSPRQGGDTEAFF; DNA: TGTGCCAGCAGTCCCCGACAGGGAGGCGACACTGAAGCTTTCTTT; size: once; J: TRBJ1-1; V: TRBV27; D: TRBD1
CDR3: CAITRQGRGTEAFF; DNA: TGTGCCATCACGAGACAGGGGAGGGGCACTGAAGCTTTCTTT; size: -; J: TRBJ1-1; V: TRBV10-3; D: TRBD1